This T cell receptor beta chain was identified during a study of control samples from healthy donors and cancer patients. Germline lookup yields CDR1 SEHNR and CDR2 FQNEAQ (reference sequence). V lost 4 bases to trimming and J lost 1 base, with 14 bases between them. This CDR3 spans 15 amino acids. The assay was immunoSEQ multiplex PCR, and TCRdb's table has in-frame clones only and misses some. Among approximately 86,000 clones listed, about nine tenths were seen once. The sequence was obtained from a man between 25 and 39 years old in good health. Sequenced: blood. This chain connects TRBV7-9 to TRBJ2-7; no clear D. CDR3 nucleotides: TGTGCCAGCAGCTCCCTGTCTTTGGGTTCCTACGAGCAGTACTTC. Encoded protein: CASSSLSLGSYEQYF.